A single sample is the source of the 23 T cell receptor beta chains below, sequenced in a study of beta chain features in type 1 diabetes. Isolated RNA was reverse transcribed in full, so expressed TCRB transcripts were sequenced. Sequencing used immunoSEQ multiplex PCR; TCRdb keeps in-frame clones, though not all of them. Here the sample spans 500,000 to 700,000 clones, 15% to 17% being singletons. The sample consisted of naive CD4+ T cells from blood. The receptors stem from a man younger than 30 in good health.

This rearrangement joins TRBV11-1 to TRBJ2-5; D might be TRBD2 (5 bases). The CDR3 sequence is 12 residues long. With 4 bases removed from V and 5 bases from J, the gap between germline ends came to 8 bases. Germline lookup yields CDR1 SGHAT and CDR2 FQDESV (reference sequence). The CDR3 sequence is CASSSRRETQYF. The CDR3 bases are TGTGCCAGCAGCTCCCGGAGGGAGACCCAGTACTTC.

This clone turned up a few times. The chain links TRBV9 to TRBJ2-3, with D possibly matching TRBD2 (5 bases). This CDR3 spans 17 amino acids. Germline V gene data show CDR1 as SGDLS and CDR2 as YYNGEE. The V end was cut by 4 bases, the J end by 0 bases, with 18 bases between. DNA for the CDR3: TGTGCCAGCAGCCCTCTCTCGTCGACTACTAGCACAGATACGCAGTATTTT. The encoded protein is CASSPLSSTTSTDTQYF.

This chain connects TRBV7-9 to TRBJ2-3, with unresolved D. CDR1 and CDR2 (germline): SEHNR, FQNEAQ (reference sequence). Trimming cost V 1 base and J 2 bases, with 7 bases left between them. CDR3 size: 14 residues. The CDR3 reads CASSLVQNTDTQYF. As DNA, the CDR3 is TGTGCCAGCAGCTTAGTGCAGAACACAGATACGCAGTATTTT.

This sequence joins TRBV9 and TRBJ1-2; D perhaps matches TRBD1 (6 bases). Germline values: CDR1 SGDLS, CDR2 YYNGEE. This CDR3 contains 14 residues. Trimming shortened V by 4 bases and J by 5 bases, and 15 bases separated the two germline ends. CDR3 nucleotide sequence: TGTGCCAGCAGCTACGCAAGAACAGGGTATGGCTACACCTTC. It translates to CASSYARTGYGYTF.

This clone was observed a few times. The CDR3 protein is CASNLGGVDTQYF. The CDR3 DNA follows: TGTGCCAGCAATCTGGGAGGGGTGGATACGCAGTATTTT. This chain joins TRBV2 and TRBJ2-3; 7 bases align to TRBD2. J lost 6 bases, V lost 7 bases, and 7 bases had no gene match. Germline V gives CDR1 SNHLY, CDR2 FYNNEI. The CDR3 spans 13 residues. The whole variable domain, filled in from reference TRBV2 and TRBJ2-3, reads EPEVTQTPSHQVTQMGQEVILRCVPISNHLYFYWYRQILGQKVEFLVSFYNNEISEKSEIFDDQFSVERPDGSNFTLKIRSTKLEDSAMYFCASNLGGVDTQYFGPGTRLTVL.

This clone has a handful of counts. The rearrangement joins TRBV15 to TRBJ1-3, with D unclear. Looked up from germline, CDR1 is LNHNV and CDR2 is YYDKDF (reference sequence). This CDR3 contains 13 residues. Trimming shortened V by 4 bases and J by 7 bases, and 11 bases separated the two germline ends. CDR3 residues: CATSKSLGNTIYF. Written as DNA, the CDR3 is TGTGCCACCAGCAAGAGCCTAGGGAACACCATATATTTT.

This clone has only a few counts. The V gene is TRBV7-9, the J gene TRBJ2-1, with D possibly TRBD2 on 6 matching bases. The CDR3 is made up of 16 amino acids. V lost 1 base and J lost 4, with 14 bases in between. CDR1 and CDR2 from the germline V gene are SEHNR and FQNEAQ (reference sequence). CDR3 loop: CASSLDGGRRYNEQFF. The CDR3, as DNA: TGTGCCAGCAGCTTAGATGGAGGGAGGAGGTACAATGAGCAGTTCTTC. Complete variable domain (other parts from reference TRBV7-9 and TRBJ2-1): DTGVSQNPRHKITKRGQNVTFRCDPISEHNRLYWYRQTLGQGPEFLTYFQNEAQLEKSRLLSDRFSAERPKGSFSTLEIQRTEQGDSAMYLCASSLDGGRRYNEQFFGPGTRLTVL.

This chain links TRBV5-1 with TRBJ2-3; D is perhaps TRBD2 (6 bases). The CDR3 extends over 12 amino acids. Germline-derived CDR1 and CDR2 are SGHRS and YFSETQ. Deletions cut 6 bases from V and 4 bases from J, with 9 bases between. CDR3 region: CASKASADTQYF. The CDR3 DNA follows: TGCGCCAGCAAGGCTAGCGCAGATACGCAGTATTTT.

In its sample, this clone was seen a few times. V is TRBV29-1 and J is TRBJ1-2; 9 bases are shared with TRBD1. The CDR3 length is 12 residues. Per germline, CDR1 SQVTM and CDR2 ANQGSEA. The CDR3 nucleotides are TGCAGTATTGGGGGACAGGGTTACGGCTACACCTTC. Protein sequence: CSIGGQGYGYTF.

This clone was seen a few times. The V and J genes are TRBV20-1 and TRBJ2-5; D unclear. Trimming took 6 bases from V and 7 from J, leaving 6 bases between them. There are 9 residues in the CDR3. CDR1 and CDR2 from the germline V gene are DFQATT and SNEGSKA (reference sequence). The CDR3 region has the DNA TGCAGTGCGTCCGGGACCCAGTACTTC. Amino acids: CSASGTQYF.

The J gene is TRBJ1-3, the V gene TRBV4-3, with 7 bases aligning to TRBD1. Germline loops: CDR1 LGHNA, CDR2 YSLEER. The CDR3 runs to 15 residues. The trim removed 7 bases at V and 4 bases at J, leaving 10 bases unmatched. The CDR3 protein is CASTPTGVSGNTIYF. CDR3 in DNA: TGCGCCAGCACCCCAACAGGGGTATCGGGAAACACCATATATTTT.

This clone was seen a handful of times. This chain connects TRBV27 to TRBJ2-7; 9 nucleotides line up with TRBD1. The V gene end was trimmed by 6 bases and the J gene end by 4 bases; junction bases not matched to a gene: 7. CDR3 length equals 14 residues. From germline, CDR1 is MNHEY and CDR2 SMNVEV (reference sequence). CDR3 in DNA: TGTGCCAGCAGGCGGACAGGGGAGGTTTACGAGCAGTACTTC. It codes for CASRRTGEVYEQYF.

This chain uses TRBV7-3 with TRBJ1-2; the D is unclear. Between the trimmed V and J ends, which lost 2 bases and 8 bases, there was a span of 12 bases. The CDR3 contains 13 residues. The germline gives CDR1 SGHTA, CDR2 FQGTGA. CDR3: CASSLEGERGYTF. CDR3 DNA sequence: TGTGCCAGCAGCTTAGAGGGCGAGAGGGGCTACACCTTC.

This clone was detected only a few times. The V and J genes are TRBV10-3 and TRBJ2-5; the D is unclear. The CDR3 extends over 12 amino acids. V was trimmed by 3 bases and J by 5 bases, leaving 7 bases between them. Germline V gene lookup returns CDR1 ENHRY and CDR2 SYGVKD. The CDR3 spells CAISDSMETQYF. DNA for the CDR3: TGTGCCATCAGTGACTCGATGGAGACCCAGTACTTC.

This clone was seen more than once but under ten times. Other nucleotide sequences from this sample produce the same CDR3. The chain is built from TRBV29-1 and TRBJ1-1, with no clear D. CDR1 SQVTM and CDR2 ANQGSEA come from the germline V gene. The CDR3 has 13 amino acids. Trimming cost V 5 bases and J 0 bases, with 10 bases left between them. This CDR3 is CSVSVGMNTEAFF. CDR3 DNA: TGCAGCGTTTCCGTGGGGATGAACACTGAAGCTTTCTTT.

This clone came up a few times. The chain has TRBV4-2 and TRBJ2-5, with 7 nucleotides matching TRBD1. V was clipped by 3 bases and J by 2 bases; unmatched bases: 3. CDR1 LGHNA and CDR2 YNFKEQ come from the germline V gene. The length of the CDR3 is 14 residues. CDR3: CASSHSGQQETQYF. CDR3 nucleotides: TGTGCCAGCAGCCACTCGGGACAGCAAGAGACCCAGTACTTC.

This clone was seen more than once but under ten times. V gene TRBV30 combines with J gene TRBJ2-7; TRBD2 agrees at 15 bases. Looked up from germline, CDR1 is GTSNPN and CDR2 is SVGIG (reference sequence). The CDR3 runs to 16 residues. Unmatched junction bases numbered 6, after V lost 3 bases and J lost 3 bases. The CDR3 DNA is TGTGCCTGGAGCGAGAAGGGACTAGCGGGGGGCTACGAGCAGTACTTC. This sequence encodes CAWSEKGLAGGYEQYF.

The chain couples TRBV29-1 to TRBJ1-2; 10 nucleotides align to TRBD1. The V segment lost 4 bases and the J segment 2 bases; nucleotides outside the gene matches: 1. Germline CDR1 is SQVTM and CDR2 is ANQGSEA. The CDR3 is made up of 13 amino acids. CDR3 region: CSVAGQGNYGYTF. In DNA, the CDR3 is TGCAGCGTTGCGGGACAGGGGAACTATGGCTACACCTTC.

This chain links TRBV30 with TRBJ1-1; tentatively, D is TRBD1 (6 bases). The CDR3 covers 13 residues. The ends were cut back, 4 bases at V and 1 base at J, with 10 bases in the middle. Germline values: CDR1 GTSNPN, CDR2 SVGIG (reference sequence). This CDR3 is CAWMKQGNTEAFF. The CDR3 nucleotides read TGTGCCTGGATGAAACAGGGGAACACTGAAGCTTTCTTT.

The chain combines TRBV27 with TRBJ2-6; D unresolved. Trimming cost V 2 bases and J 4 bases, with 6 bases left between them. The CDR3 covers 14 residues. Germline V gene data show CDR1 as MNHEY and CDR2 as SMNVEV (reference sequence). The CDR3 DNA sequence: TGTGCCAGCAGTTTAAAAATCGGGGCCAACGTCCTGACTTTC. It specifies CASSLKIGANVLTF.

The chain recombines TRBV4-3 with TRBJ1-1; D unclear. The V gene lost 0 bases and the J gene lost 1 base, with 12 bases spanning the gap. CDR1 and CDR2 (germline): LGHNA, YSLEER. This CDR3 has 16 amino acids. CDR3 loop: CASSQDLMSGNTEAFF. CDR3 nucleotides: TGCGCCAGCAGCCAAGATTTAATGTCGGGGAACACTGAAGCTTTCTTT.

This clone was seen only a few times. The genes are TRBV9 and TRBJ2-3; 7 bases agree with TRBD2. The ends lost 2 bases at V and 0 bases at J; junction bases unmatched: 6. Germline loops: CDR1 SGDLS, CDR2 YYNGEE. This CDR3 spans 16 amino acids. CDR3 nucleotides: TGTGCCAGCAGCGTTTCGGCGGGGGTTAGCACAGATACGCAGTATTTT. Translation: CASSVSAGVSTDTQYF.

This clone turned up a few times. J is TRBJ1-3 and V is TRBV29-1; D is possibly TRBD1 (5 bases). V shed 6 bases and J shed 3 bases, with 12 bases lying between them. CDR1 and CDR2 (germline): SQVTM, ANQGSEA. The CDR3 contains 13 residues. The CDR3 DNA reads TGCAGCGTCACGGGGGACCGTGGAAACACCATATATTTT. It specifies CSVTGDRGNTIYF.